The 21 T cell receptor beta chains presented below share a single source sample, sequenced in a study of T cell responses to AZD1222 COVID-19 vaccine. Generated by immunoSEQ multiplex PCR, the TCRdb table keeps only in-frame clones and is missing some. The data hold 95,000 to 110,000 clones, with around 87% observed a single time. The sample in question was peripheral blood, obtained on day 0 of AZD1222 vaccination. The source is an adult in good health.

The chain has TRBV6-2 or TRBV6-3 and TRBJ2-1; possibly TRBD2 for D (7 bases). This CDR3 is built from 18 residues. V lost 4 bases to trimming and J lost 0 bases, with 19 bases between them. The germline CDR1 and CDR2 sequences are MNHEY and SVGEGT. CDR3 in DNA: TGTGCCAGCAGTTCCGGGTCGGGGGGCGGGAGCTCCTACAATGAGCAGTTCTTC. This codes for CASSSGSGGGSSYNEQFF.

The CDR3 region is CSVGGGNEKLFF. CDR3 DNA sequence: TGCAGCGTCGGGGGGGGAAATGAAAAACTGTTTTTT. The chain recombines TRBV29-1 with TRBJ1-4; possible D gene TRBD1, 5 bases. CDR3 size: 12 residues. Between the trimmed V and J ends, which lost 6 bases and 5 bases, there was a span of 10 bases. Germline assignment: CDR1 SQVTM and CDR2 ANQGSEA.

The chain uses TRBV2 and TRBJ1-2; D might be TRBD1 (5 bases). V lost 6 bases and J 2 bases, leaving 10 bases between the germline ends. The CDR3 covers 13 residues. Germline V gene data show CDR1 as SNHLY and CDR2 as FYNNEI. CDR3 amino acids: CASRRTTNYGYTF. The CDR3 nucleotides read TGTGCCAGCAGGAGGACAACCAACTATGGCTACACCTTC.

This chain uses TRBV6-5 with TRBJ1-1; no definite D call. CDR3 length: 12 residues. Trimming shortened V by 6 bases and J by 4 bases, and 9 bases separated the two germline ends. Germline V CDR1 and CDR2: MNHEY, SVGAGI. The chain's CDR3 is CASSPVGTEAFF. CDR3 in DNA: TGTGCCAGCAGCCCGGTGGGCACTGAAGCTTTCTTT.

The chain has TRBV19 and TRBJ2-3, with 12 bases aligning to TRBD2. V lost 6 bases and J lost 4; bases outside the gene matches: 2. This CDR3 comprises 14 residues. In germline, CDR1 is LNHDA, CDR2 SQIVND (reference sequence). CDR3 bases: TGTGCCAGTAGCAGACTAGCGGGAGCAGATACGCAGTATTTT. Protein sequence: CASSRLAGADTQYF.

This chain connects TRBV10-3 to TRBJ2-5; D tentatively reads TRBD1 or TRBD2 (5 bases each). Trimming took off 0 bases at V and 4 bases at J, with 12 bases between the two ends. The CDR3 has 15 amino acids. Germline assignment: CDR1 ENHRY and CDR2 SYGVKD. CDR3 sequence (DNA): TGTGCCATCAGTGAGTCGGGGCGGGTCGGAGAGACCCAGTACTTC. The encoded protein is CAISESGRVGETQYF.

As DNA, the CDR3 is TGTGCCAGCAGCTCAAGGGGGAAAAAACTGTTTTTT. Protein sequence: CASSSRGKKLFF. The chain recombines TRBV13 with TRBJ1-4; D is perhaps TRBD1 (6 bases). Trimming took 4 bases from V and 9 from J, leaving 9 bases between them. This CDR3 comprises 12 residues. The germline V gene has CDR1 PRHDT and CDR2 FYEKMQ (reference sequence).

J is TRBJ2-1 and V is TRBV28, with unresolved D. Germline loops: CDR1 MDHEN, CDR2 SYDVKM. V lost 8 bases, J lost 5 bases, and 10 bases lay in between. This CDR3 is 12 amino acids long. The CDR3 here is CASGVRDNEQFF. In DNA form, the CDR3 reads TGTGCCAGCGGGGTTAGAGACAATGAGCAGTTCTTC.

This clone was observed a handful of times. This chain uses TRBV27 with TRBJ1-6; TRBD1 might be the D (6 bases). Between the trimmed V and J ends, which lost 8 bases and 8 bases, there was a span of 16 bases. This CDR3 has 14 residues. The germline CDR1 and CDR2 sequences are MNHEY and SMNVEV (reference sequence). The CDR3 here is CASGKDRTYSPLHF. The CDR3 DNA is TGTGCCAGCGGGAAGGACAGAACCTATTCACCCCTCCACTTT.

The genes are TRBV5-6 and TRBJ1-2, with D unclear. Germline CDR1 SGHDT, CDR2 YYEEEE. The CDR3 is made up of 12 amino acids. The V end was cut by 2 bases, the J end by 5 bases, with 7 bases between. CDR3 DNA sequence: TGTGCCAGCAGCTTCCCACTGTATGGCTACACCTTC. Protein product: CASSFPLYGYTF.

The rearrangement links TRBV7-7 to TRBJ2-1, with 8 bases identical to TRBD2. V was clipped by 2 bases and J by 7 bases; unmatched bases: 7. CDR3 size: 15 residues. The germline V gene encodes CDR1 SSHAT and CDR2 FNYEAQ (reference sequence). The DNA for the CDR3 is TGTGCCAGCAGCTTACTCCGGGGGGGTAAGAATGAGCAGTTCTTC. This gives the protein CASSLLRGGKNEQFF. The whole variable domain, filled in from reference TRBV7-7 and TRBJ2-1, reads GAGVSQSPRYKVTKRGQDVTLRCDPISSHATLYWYQQALGQGPEFLTYFNYEAQPDKSGLPSDRFSAERPEGSISTLTIQRTEQRDSAMYRCASSLLRGGKNEQFFGPGTRLTVL.

This chain uses TRBV28 with TRBJ2-7, with D unclear. The V gene lost 3 bases and the J gene lost 4 bases, with 10 bases spanning the gap. Germline V gene lookup returns CDR1 MDHEN and CDR2 SYDVKM. The CDR3 spans 13 residues. The CDR3 loop reads CASSFFPSYEQYF. Written as DNA, the CDR3 is TGTGCCAGCAGTTTCTTTCCTTCTTACGAGCAGTACTTC.

About this clone itself: One junction end does not reproduce the germline sequence, and a read error may be involved. The CDR3 DNA follows: TGTGCCAGCACCCAAAGTCCGGGACAGACCTACGAGCAGTACTTC. This sequence encodes CASTQSPGQTYEQYF. The V call is TRBV4-2, the J call TRBJ2-7, with 7 bases matching TRBD1. Germline CDR1 and CDR2: LGHNA and YNFKEQ. The CDR3 spans 15 residues.

The rearrangement joins TRBV19 to TRBJ2-1; 11 bases align to TRBD2. Losses at the gene ends were 4 bases for V and 5 bases for J; bases not matched to a gene: 7. CDR1 is LNHDA, CDR2 SQIVND, per germline (reference sequence). The CDR3 length is 16 residues. This CDR3 reads CASSRIAGGFNNEQFF. CDR3 DNA sequence: TGTGCCAGTAGTAGGATAGCGGGAGGGTTCAACAATGAGCAGTTCTTC. Full variable domain (outside the CDR3, taken from reference TRBV19 and TRBJ2-1): DGGITQSPKYLFRKEGQNVTLSCEQNLNHDAMYWYRQDPGQGLRLIYYSQIVNDFQKGDIAEGYSVSREKKESFPLTVTSAQKNPTAFYLCASSRIAGGFNNEQFFGPGTRLTVL.

The chain is built from TRBV10-1 and TRBJ1-3; D remains unclear. Germline V gene sequence: CDR1 WNHNN, CDR2 SYGVQD (reference sequence). Trimming stripped 2 bases from V and 0 bases from J, with 11 bases between. The CDR3 is 16 residues long. The CDR3 region is CASSEILNPSGNTIYF. The CDR3 region has the DNA TGCGCCAGCAGTGAGATCCTCAACCCCTCTGGAAACACCATATATTTT.

The chain combines TRBV7-2 with TRBJ2-5; the D gene is possibly TRBD2 (6 bases). V was shortened by 0 bases and J by 1 base, with 6 bases between the two germline ends. Germline assignment: CDR1 SGHTA and CDR2 FQGNSA. This CDR3 is 14 amino acids long. The CDR3 protein is CASSLAGSQETQYF. The CDR3 DNA is TGTGCCAGCAGCTTAGCCGGGAGCCAAGAGACCCAGTACTTC. The whole variable domain, remainder taken from reference TRBV7-2 and TRBJ2-5, is GAGVSQSPSNKVTEKGKDVELRCDPISGHTALYWYRQSLGQGLEFLIYFQGNSAPDKSGLPSDRFSAERTGGSVSTLTIQRTQQEDSAVYLCASSLAGSQETQYFGPGTRLLVL.

This chain connects TRBV6-5 to TRBJ1-6; 8 positions agree with TRBD1. With V trimmed by 5 bases and J by 7 bases, 7 bases remained unmatched. The CDR3 consists of 15 residues. Germline V lookup: CDR1 MNHEY, CDR2 SVGAGI. The CDR3 nucleotides are TGTGCCAGCAGTACCGGGACAGGAGTAAATTCACCCCTCCACTTT. Protein: CASSTGTGVNSPLHF.

The chain carries TRBV19 and TRBJ1-1; D perhaps matches TRBD1 (6 bases). Trimming left V 8 bases short and J 0 bases short, with 13 bases between. The CDR3 has 14 residues. Germline CDR1 is LNHDA and CDR2 is SQIVND (reference sequence). The CDR3 DNA reads as TGTGCCAGTGCCTCAGGGGCGGTGAACACTGAAGCTTTCTTT. Amino acid sequence: CASASGAVNTEAFF. Complete variable domain (other parts from reference TRBV19 and TRBJ1-1): DGGITQSPKYLFRKEGQNVTLSCEQNLNHDAMYWYRQDPGQGLRLIYYSQIVNDFQKGDIAEGYSVSREKKESFPLTVTSAQKNPTAFYLCASASGAVNTEAFFGQGTRLTVV.

The rearrangement joins TRBV6-5 to TRBJ2-3; D not certain. The germline CDR1 and CDR2 sequences are MNHEY and SVGAGI. The V and J ends lost 1 base and 2 bases respectively, with 1 base between them. The CDR3 has 12 residues. CDR3 region: CASSYFTDTQYF. The CDR3 DNA is TGTGCCAGCAGTTACTTCACAGATACGCAGTATTTT.

A single count supports this clone. The chain combines TRBV12-3 or TRBV12-4 with TRBJ1-1; 9 positions agree with TRBD1. After removal of 3 bases from V and 14 bases from J, the junction contained 10 bases not matched to a gene. CDR3 length: 13 amino acids. The CDR3 protein is CASSFRGDRVNFF. In DNA form, the CDR3 reads TGTGCCAGCAGTTTCCGGGGGGACAGGGTTAACTTCTTT.

This clone was seen just once. This sequence joins TRBV6-5 and TRBJ2-3; a weak D match, TRBD2 (7 bases). This CDR3 has 12 residues. Trimming took off 11 bases at V and 6 bases at J, with 15 bases between the two ends. Germline lookup yields CDR1 MNHEY and CDR2 SVGAGI. The CDR3 spells CAAGLGGDTQYF. The DNA of the CDR3 is TGTGCCGCCGGACTAGGGGGTGATACGCAGTATTTT.